This T cell receptor beta chain stems from a study of tumor-infiltrating lymphocytes in primary liver carcinoma. Constant-region priming of about 500 ng total RNA yielded TCR beta cDNA. Libraries of TCR beta came from three nested multiplex PCR rounds with slightly modified ARM-PCR. It was with TRBV1-TRBV30 forward primers and a C-beta reverse primer that the first two PCR rounds were run, at approximately 10 cycles each. TCRdb redid the calling of the multiplex PCR reads with MiXCR, one entry per CDR3 protein. The data contain 100,000 or so distinct CDR3 sequences, around 66% of them seen just once; the ten biggest clones take up 12%. Turning to this clonotype: Its ends do not fully match the called genes, so a read error is possible.

Unsorted bulk tissue, roughly 20-33 mg of it, served as the source for co-extraction of RNA and DNA. Germline values: CDR1 MGHRA, CDR2 YSYEKL. This CDR3 has 20 amino acids. This clonotype originated in a woman in her sixties with primary liver carcinoma and hepatitis B virus infection. Sequencing was performed on liver tumor tissue from sampling region 2. Subset in this sample: tumor region T2, inferior pole. The chain employs TRBV4-1 and TRBJ2-3; TRBD2 matches 9 bases. CDR3 residues: CASSQAPLRTSVRATDTRYF. The CDR3 coding sequence is TGCGCCAGCAGCCAAGCCCCCCTACGGACTAGCGTGAGGGCCACAGATACGCGGTATTTT.